These T cell receptor beta chains were read from a single sample in a study of shared T cell receptors in the human thymus. Generated by immunoSEQ multiplex PCR, the TCRdb table keeps only in-frame clones and is missing some. This table holds about 660,000 clones, approximately 87% found once. This same sample was also part of a study on human thymus T cells.

The source material was thymocytes. These receptors were obtained from a boy in the first two years of life with a congenital heart defect. Both conserved end residues are part of each CDR3. A D gene is named only where the DNA matches it firmly. Clone size, where shown, is once, few, many, or a class for clones that have expanded.

D: NA; length: 14; size: NA; J: TRBJ2-2; V: TRBV10-1; CDR3: CASSSYGNTGELFF; DNA: TGCGCCAGCAGTTCGTACGGGAACACCGGGGAGCTGTTTTTT
D: NA; length: 14; size: NA; J: TRBJ1-2; V: TRBV4-1; CDR3: CASSQEGQVYGYTF; DNA: TGCGCCAGCAGCCAAGAGGGGCAGGTTTATGGCTACACCTTC
D: TRBD1; length: 16; size: few; J: TRBJ2-3; V: TRBV5-8; CDR3: CASSPHVSRTGDTQYF; DNA: TGTGCCAGCAGCCCCCACGTTAGTAGGACAGGGGATACGCAGTATTTT
D: NA; length: 21; size: NA; J: TRBJ1-1; V: TRBV15; CDR3: CATSRGPLHFGPRVGNTEAFF; DNA: TGTGCCACCAGCAGAGGCCCTTTACATTTTGGTCCCAGGGTAGGGAACACTGAAGCTTTCTTT
D: NA; length: 14; size: NA; J: TRBJ2-2; V: TRBV9; CDR3: CARPRRANTGELFF; DNA: TGTGCCAGACCCCGCAGGGCGAACACCGGGGAGCTGTTTTTT
D: TRBD2; length: 14; size: NA; J: TRBJ2-7; V: TRBV6-4; CDR3: CAIPGLADVYEQYF; DNA: TGTGCCATCCCGGGACTAGCGGACGTATACGAGCAGTACTTC
D: TRBD1; length: 14; size: NA; J: TRBJ1-2; V: TRBV14; CDR3: CASSRDRPFYGYTF; DNA: TGTGCCAGCAGCCGGGACAGGCCCTTCTATGGCTACACCTTC
D: NA; length: 16; size: once; J: TRBJ2-1; V: TRBV25-1; CDR3: CASSEGAGGSYNEQFF; DNA: TGTGCCAGCAGTGAGGGGGCAGGGGGGAGTTACAATGAGCAGTTCTTC
D: NA; length: 14; size: NA; J: TRBJ2-1; V: TRBV10-2; CDR3: CATGSPAEYNEQFF; DNA: TGCGCCACCGGAAGTCCAGCGGAATACAATGAGCAGTTCTTC
D: NA; length: 13; size: NA; J: TRBJ2-7; V: TRBV4-3; CDR3: CASSPRDGYEQYF; DNA: TGCGCCAGCAGCCCGCGGGATGGGTACGAGCAGTACTTC
D: TRBD1; length: 19; size: NA; J: TRBJ1-3; V: TRBV5-6; CDR3: CASSSRERTGGEWGNTIYF; DNA: TGTGCCAGCAGCTCTCGGGAACGGACAGGGGGCGAATGGGGAAACACCATATATTTT
D: TRBD1; length: 16; size: NA; J: TRBJ2-7; V: TRBV5-1; CDR3: CASSFLTGGFSYEQYF; DNA: TGCGCCAGCAGCTTTCTTACAGGGGGGTTCTCCTACGAGCAGTACTTC
D: TRBD2; length: 18; size: NA; J: TRBJ2-3; V: TRBV4-3; CDR3: CASSQDTAGALSTDTQYF; DNA: TGCGCCAGCAGCCAAGATACAGCGGGAGCCCTCAGCACAGATACGCAGTATTTT
D: NA; length: 14; size: once; J: TRBJ1-4; V: TRBV10-2; CDR3: CASSEYGRDEKLFF; DNA: TGCGCCAGCAGTGAGTACGGCCGGGATGAAAAACTGTTTTTT
D: NA; length: 15; size: few; J: TRBJ1-5; V: TRBV6-1; CDR3: CASSEWRESDQPQHF; DNA: TGTGCCAGCAGTGAGTGGAGGGAATCCGATCAGCCCCAGCATTTT